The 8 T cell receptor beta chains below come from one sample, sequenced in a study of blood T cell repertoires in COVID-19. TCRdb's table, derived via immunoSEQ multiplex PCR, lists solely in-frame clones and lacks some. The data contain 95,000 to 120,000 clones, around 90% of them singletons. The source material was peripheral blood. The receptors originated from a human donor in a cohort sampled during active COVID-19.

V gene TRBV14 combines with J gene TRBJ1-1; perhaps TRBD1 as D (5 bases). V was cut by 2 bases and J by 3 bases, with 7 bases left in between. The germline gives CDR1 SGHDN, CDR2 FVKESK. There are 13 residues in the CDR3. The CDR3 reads CASSQQGYTEAFF. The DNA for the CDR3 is TGTGCCAGCAGCCAACAGGGCTACACTGAAGCTTTCTTT.

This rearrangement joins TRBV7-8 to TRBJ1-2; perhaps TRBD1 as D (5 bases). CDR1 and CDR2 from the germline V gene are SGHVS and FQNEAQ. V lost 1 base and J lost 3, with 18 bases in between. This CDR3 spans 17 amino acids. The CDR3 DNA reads TGTGCCAGCAGCTTAGTAGTAAGGCCAGGGCCAGACTATGGCTACACCTTC. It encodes CASSLVVRPGPDYGYTF.

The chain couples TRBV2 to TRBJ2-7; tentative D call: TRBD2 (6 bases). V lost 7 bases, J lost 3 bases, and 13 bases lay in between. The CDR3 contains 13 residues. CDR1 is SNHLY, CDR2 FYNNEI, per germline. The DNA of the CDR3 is TGTGCCAGCAAACGGCAGGGACTCTACGAGCAGTACTTC. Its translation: CASKRQGLYEQYF.

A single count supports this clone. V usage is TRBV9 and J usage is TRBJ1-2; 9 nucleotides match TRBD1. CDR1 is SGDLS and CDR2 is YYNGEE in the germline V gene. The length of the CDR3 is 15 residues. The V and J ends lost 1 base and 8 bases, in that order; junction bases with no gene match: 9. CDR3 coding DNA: TGTGCCAGCAGCGTACCCCAGACAGGGGGAACGGGCTACACCTTC. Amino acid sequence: CASSVPQTGGTGYTF.

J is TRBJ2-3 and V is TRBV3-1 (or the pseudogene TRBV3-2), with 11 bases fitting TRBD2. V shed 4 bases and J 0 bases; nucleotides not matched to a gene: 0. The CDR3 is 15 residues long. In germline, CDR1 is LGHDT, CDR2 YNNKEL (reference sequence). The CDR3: CASSRTSGSTDTQYF. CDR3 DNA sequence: TGTGCCAGCAGCCGGACTAGCGGGAGCACAGATACGCAGTATTTT.

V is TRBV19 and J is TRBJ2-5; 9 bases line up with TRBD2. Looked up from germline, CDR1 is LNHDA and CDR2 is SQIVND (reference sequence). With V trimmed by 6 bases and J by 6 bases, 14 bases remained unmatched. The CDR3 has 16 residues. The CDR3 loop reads CASSLNSGTSSQTQYF. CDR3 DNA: TGTGCCAGTAGCCTAAACTCCGGGACTAGCAGCCAGACCCAGTACTTC. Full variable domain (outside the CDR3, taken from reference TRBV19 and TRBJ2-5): DGGITQSPKYLFRKEGQNVTLSCEQNLNHDAMYWYRQDPGQGLRLIYYSQIVNDFQKGDIAEGYSVSREKKESFPLTVTSAQKNPTAFYLCASSLNSGTSSQTQYFGPGTRLLVL.

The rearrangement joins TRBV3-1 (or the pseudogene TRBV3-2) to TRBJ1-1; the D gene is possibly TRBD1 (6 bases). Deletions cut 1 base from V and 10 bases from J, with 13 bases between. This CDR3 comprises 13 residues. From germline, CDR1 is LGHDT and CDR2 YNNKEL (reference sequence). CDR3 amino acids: CASSQGAGARAFF. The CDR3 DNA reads TGTGCCAGCAGCCAAGGGGCAGGGGCAAGAGCTTTCTTT.

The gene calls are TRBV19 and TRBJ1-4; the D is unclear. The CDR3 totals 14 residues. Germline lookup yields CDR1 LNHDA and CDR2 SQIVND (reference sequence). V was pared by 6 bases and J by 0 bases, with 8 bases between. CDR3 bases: TGTGCCAGTAGCTCAGAAGCAACTAATGAAAAACTGTTTTTT. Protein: CASSSEATNEKLFF.